This T cell receptor (beta chain) originates from a study of T cell responses to AZD1222 COVID-19 vaccine. In the study overall: Researchers grouped second doses given at about 4 or about 12 weeks into one pool. Notes on the study in general: Per reports, nearly half of all spike-specific TCRs target regions that are unmutated in variants. Across the whole spike, CD4 TCRs peaked at regions 160-218 and 743-854. Without day 14 samples, only post-peak T cell repertoires were studied.

Here immunoSEQ multiplex PCR was the method, and the copy in TCRdb shows in-frame clones only, minus some. The sample includes fewer than 150,000 clones, 93% of them seen just once. On this clone itself: Its antigen remains unidentified.

V lost 3 bases, J lost 6 bases, and 4 bases stayed unmatched. The CDR3 runs to 14 residues. From germline, CDR1 is WNHNN and CDR2 SYGVQD (reference sequence). The V call is TRBV10-1, the J call TRBJ1-2, with 10 bases aligning to TRBD1. The source was peripheral blood, collected on day 0 of AZD1222 vaccination. This receptor was identified in an adult in good health. The CDR3 protein is CASSEGTGVDGYTF. The CDR3 nucleotides are TGCGCCAGCAGTGAAGGGACAGGGGTTGATGGCTACACCTTC.